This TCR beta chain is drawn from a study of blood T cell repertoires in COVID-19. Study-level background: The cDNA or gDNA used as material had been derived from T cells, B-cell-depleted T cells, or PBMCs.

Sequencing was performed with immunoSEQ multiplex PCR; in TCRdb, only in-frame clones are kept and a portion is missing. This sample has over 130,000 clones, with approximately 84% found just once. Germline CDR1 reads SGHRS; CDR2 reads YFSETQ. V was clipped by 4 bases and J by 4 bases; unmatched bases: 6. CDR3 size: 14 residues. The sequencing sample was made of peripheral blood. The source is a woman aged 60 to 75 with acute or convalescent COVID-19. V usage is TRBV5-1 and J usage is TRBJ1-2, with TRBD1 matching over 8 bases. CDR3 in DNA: TGCGCCAGCAGCCCGACAGGGGTGAGCTATGGCTACACCTTC. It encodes CASSPTGVSYGYTF.